This T cell receptor beta chain originates from a study of blood T cells in healthy people across ages (dated by TCRdb to between 2015 and 2017). Study-level background: In model experiments, template switching captured roughly one uniquely barcoded TCR beta cDNA molecule for every two T cells. The study measured age-related changes in TCR beta repertoire diversity using deep sequencing normalized with unique cDNA molecular identifiers. Donors were grouped into four age groups: young (average roughly 17 years), middle-aged (around 39), aged (around 60) and long-lived (approximately 81). To avoid experimental bias, donors of different ages were distributed randomly across sequencing lanes. Using the same blood draw, the study looked at two additional independent replicas of 1 million unique cDNA reads for two donors, one aged 18 to 30 and the other aged 80 or older.

Library creation used 5' RACE. The second PCR ran for about 6 to 11 cycles and used a J-beta primer mix along with a sample-barcoded 5' primer. A unique molecular identifier was introduced onto each TCR beta cDNA molecule by a template-switch 5' adaptor carrying 12 random nucleotides. Each sample yielded at least 3 million CDR3-containing paired-end reads. First-strand cDNA was synthesized from all RNA with the Mint cDNA synthesis kit, primed by a TRBC-specific oligonucleotide. After uracil-DNA glycosylase treatment, a first 18-cycle PCR used universal primers M1SS and BC2_uni_R on all cDNA. The authors' pipeline ran thus. For normalization, 1 million high-quality reads were randomly selected from each sample, with every read carrying a distinct molecular identifier. Instead of being binned into consensus sequences, reads with shared molecular identifiers were discarded. MiTCR, run with a Q25 quality threshold and the strictest error-elimination algorithm, handled CDR3 identification, clonotype clustering and error correction. A nonparametric unseen species model with Euler transformation was used to estimate lower-bound total TCR beta diversity. TCRdb reran the public reads through fastp at Q25 and MiXCR, keeping productive beta chains. All rows with the same CDR3 protein become a single entry with the most common DNA and genes. The V and J calls and clone size are TCRdb's, not the authors'. This sample holds roughly 1.9 million distinct CDR3 sequences; approximately 39% were observed only once. The ten largest clones add up to more than 20% of the sample.

About this clonotype: Its antigen has not been determined. Base qualities are not at hand, and no much larger clone is one base apart.

Compared with germline, V lacks 11 bases and J lacks 4 bases; bases without a gene match: 9. Reading the germline V gene (reference sequence) gives CDR1 SEHNR and CDR2 FQNEAQ. The CDR3 goes from the cysteine to the phenylalanine over 13 residues. Only the CDR3 part of the read is kept: 39 bases, read in frame from the first base. Results the study describes overall, beyond this receptor: The CMV infection status of donors was not known, potentially confounding age-related changes in expanded clonotypes. Conclusive comparison of naive and antigen-experienced compartments was prevented by the profiling of bulk unsorted PBMCs. Estimates of total diversity from one million sequenced T cells were regarded as lower bounds and underestimates. As age increased, observed TCR beta diversity per million T cells dropped in a roughly linear way, and a significant reduction was already evident by age about 40. A strong correlation was found between observed TCR beta diversity and the percentage of naive T cells measured by flow cytometry. Compared with the aged group, more naive CD4+ T cells, fewer expanded clones and increased TCR diversity were shown by the long-lived group, suggesting age selection.

The roughly 39 donors, aged roughly 6 to 90 years, were systemically healthy Caucasian individuals from Russia. Roughly 11 milliliters of peripheral blood were drawn from each donor into EDTA-treated Vacutainer tubes. PBMCs were isolated by Ficoll-Paque density-gradient centrifugation, with at least 7 million obtained per sample. Trizol reagent was used to extract total RNA from PBMCs, with at least 6 micrograms per sample. For every donor, flow cytometry on a PBMC aliquot measured the percentage of naive CD45RAhigh/CD27high T cells. This clonotype originated in a human donor in good health. The sequence joins TRBV7-9 to TRBJ2-3; a stretch of 7 junction bases matches TRBD2. Sequencing was done on a sample of blood. The nucleotide sequence is TGTGCCGGACATCCGGGACTATCAGATACGCAGTATTTT. Its coded protein is CAGHPGLSDTQYF.